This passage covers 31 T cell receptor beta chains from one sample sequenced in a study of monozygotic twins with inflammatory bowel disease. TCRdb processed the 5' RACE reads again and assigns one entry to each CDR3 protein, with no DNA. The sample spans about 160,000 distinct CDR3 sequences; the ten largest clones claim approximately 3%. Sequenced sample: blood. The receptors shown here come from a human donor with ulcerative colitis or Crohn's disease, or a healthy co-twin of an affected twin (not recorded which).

CDR3 region: CSANGGEKLFF. This rearrangement joins TRBV29-1 to TRBJ1-4. Germline V CDR1 and CDR2: SQVTM, ANQGSEA. This CDR3 has 11 amino acids.

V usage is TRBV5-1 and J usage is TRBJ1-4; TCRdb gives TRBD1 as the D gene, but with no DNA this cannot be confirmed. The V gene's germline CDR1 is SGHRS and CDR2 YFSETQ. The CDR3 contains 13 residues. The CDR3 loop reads CASDGGRNEKLFF.

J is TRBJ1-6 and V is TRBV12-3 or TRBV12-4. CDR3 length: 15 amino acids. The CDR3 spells CASSLRADQNSPLHF.

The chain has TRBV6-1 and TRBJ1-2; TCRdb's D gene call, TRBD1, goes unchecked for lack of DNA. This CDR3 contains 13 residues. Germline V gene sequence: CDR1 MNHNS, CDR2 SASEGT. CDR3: CASSGGQLYGYTF.

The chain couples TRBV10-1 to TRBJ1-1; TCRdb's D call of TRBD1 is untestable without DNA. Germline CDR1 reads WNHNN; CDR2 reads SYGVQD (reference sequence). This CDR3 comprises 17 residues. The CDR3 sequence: CASSDRRDTLMNTEAFF.

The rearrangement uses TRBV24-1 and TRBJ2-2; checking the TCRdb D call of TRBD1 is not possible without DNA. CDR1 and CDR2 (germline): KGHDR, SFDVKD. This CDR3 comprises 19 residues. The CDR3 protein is CATSEVIRQGAKNTGELFF.

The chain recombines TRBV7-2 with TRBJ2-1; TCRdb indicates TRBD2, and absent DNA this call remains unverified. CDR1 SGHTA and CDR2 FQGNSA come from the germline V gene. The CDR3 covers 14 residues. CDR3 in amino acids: CASSLLKGPHEQFF.

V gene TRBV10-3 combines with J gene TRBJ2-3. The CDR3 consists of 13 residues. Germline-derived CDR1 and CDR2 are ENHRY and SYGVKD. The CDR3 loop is CAISDPKWDTQYF.

CDR3: CASTKTPRNQPQHF. The V gene is TRBV28, the J gene TRBJ1-5. Per the germline V gene, CDR1 is MDHEN and CDR2 is SYDVKM. The CDR3 runs to 14 residues.

CDR3 sequence reads: CASSFGTPPYEQYF. The chain joins TRBV5-1 to TRBJ2-7; with no DNA, the TCRdb D assignment of TRBD1 cannot be verified. Germline values: CDR1 SGHRS, CDR2 YFSETQ. The length of the CDR3 is 14 residues. Full variable domain (outside the CDR3, taken from reference TRBV5-1 and TRBJ2-7): KAGVTQTPRYLIKTRGQQVTLSCSPISGHRSVSWYQQTPGQGLQFLFEYFSETQRNKGNFPGRFSGRQFSNSRSEMNVSTLELGDSALYLCASSFGTPPYEQYFGPGTRLTVT.

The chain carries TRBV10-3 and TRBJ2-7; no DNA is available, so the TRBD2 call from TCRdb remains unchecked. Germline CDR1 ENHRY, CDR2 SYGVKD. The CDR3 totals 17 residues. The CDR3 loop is CAISETLASGWSYEQYF.

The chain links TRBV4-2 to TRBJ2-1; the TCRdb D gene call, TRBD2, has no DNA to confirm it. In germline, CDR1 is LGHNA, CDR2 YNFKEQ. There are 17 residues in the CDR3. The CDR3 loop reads CASSPAGLEPSYNEQFF.

The chain's CDR3 is CSASDSNQPQHF. The chain couples TRBV20-1 to TRBJ1-5. The CDR3 covers 12 residues. The germline CDR1 and CDR2 sequences are DFQATT and SNEGSKA (reference sequence).

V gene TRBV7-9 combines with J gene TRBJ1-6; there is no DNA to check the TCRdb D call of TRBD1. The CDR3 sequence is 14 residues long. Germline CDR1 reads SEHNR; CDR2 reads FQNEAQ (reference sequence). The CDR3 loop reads CASSLTDRGSPLHF.

The CDR3 loop reads CASSSGTSVQYF. The gene calls are TRBV5-4 and TRBJ2-4; absent DNA, TCRdb's TRBD2 call cannot be checked. The CDR3 length is 12 residues. Germline-derived CDR1 and CDR2 are SGHNT and YYREEE (reference sequence).

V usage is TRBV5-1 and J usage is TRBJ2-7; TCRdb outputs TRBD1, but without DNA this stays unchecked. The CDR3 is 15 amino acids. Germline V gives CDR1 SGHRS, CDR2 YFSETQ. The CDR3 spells CASSFSGGQIYEQYF.

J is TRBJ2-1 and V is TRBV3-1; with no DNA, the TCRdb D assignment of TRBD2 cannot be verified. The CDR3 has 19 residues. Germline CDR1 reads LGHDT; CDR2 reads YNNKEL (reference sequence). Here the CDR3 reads CASSQALAGGGTSYNEQFF.

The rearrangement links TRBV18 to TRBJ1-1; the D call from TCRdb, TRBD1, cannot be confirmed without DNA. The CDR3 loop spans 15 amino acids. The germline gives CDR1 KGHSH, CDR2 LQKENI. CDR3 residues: CASSPLGTRNTEAFF.

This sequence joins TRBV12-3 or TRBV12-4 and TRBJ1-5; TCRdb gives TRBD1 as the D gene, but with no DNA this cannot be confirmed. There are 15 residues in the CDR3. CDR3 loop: CASSLSNRESQPQHF.

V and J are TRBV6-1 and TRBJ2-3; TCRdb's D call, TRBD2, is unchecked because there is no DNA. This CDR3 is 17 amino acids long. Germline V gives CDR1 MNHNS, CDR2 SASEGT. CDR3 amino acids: CASSTGLAGGYTDTQYF.

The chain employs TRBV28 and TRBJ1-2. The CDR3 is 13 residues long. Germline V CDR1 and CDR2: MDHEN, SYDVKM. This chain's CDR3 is CASSSPPPYGYTF.

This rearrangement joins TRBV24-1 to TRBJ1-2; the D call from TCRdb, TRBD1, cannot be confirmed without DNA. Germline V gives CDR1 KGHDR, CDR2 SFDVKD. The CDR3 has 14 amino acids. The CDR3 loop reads CATSVRGTNYGYTF.

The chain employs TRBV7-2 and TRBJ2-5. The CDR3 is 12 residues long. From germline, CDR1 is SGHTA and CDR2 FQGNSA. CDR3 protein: CASSLVEETQYF.

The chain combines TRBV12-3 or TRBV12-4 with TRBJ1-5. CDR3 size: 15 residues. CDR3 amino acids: CASIKGSGLAQPQHF.

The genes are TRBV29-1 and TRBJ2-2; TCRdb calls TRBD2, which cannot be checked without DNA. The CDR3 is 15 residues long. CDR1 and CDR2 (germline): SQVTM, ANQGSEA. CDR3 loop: CSVERLAEGTGELFF.

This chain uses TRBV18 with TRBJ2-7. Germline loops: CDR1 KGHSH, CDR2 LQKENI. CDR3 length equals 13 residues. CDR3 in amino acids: CASSTTGIYEQYF. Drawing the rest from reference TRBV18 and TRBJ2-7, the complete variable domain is NAGVMQNPRHLVRRRGQEARLRCSPMKGHSHVYWYRQLPEEGLKFMVYLQKENIIDESGMPKERFSAEFPKEGPSILRIQQVVRGDSAAYFCASSTTGIYEQYFGPGTRLTVT.

The chain's CDR3 is CATSDRRAGDTQYF. The J gene is TRBJ2-3, the V gene TRBV24-1; TCRdb's assignment of TRBD1 cannot be checked, as there is no DNA. The CDR3 has 14 residues. Germline V gives CDR1 KGHDR, CDR2 SFDVKD.

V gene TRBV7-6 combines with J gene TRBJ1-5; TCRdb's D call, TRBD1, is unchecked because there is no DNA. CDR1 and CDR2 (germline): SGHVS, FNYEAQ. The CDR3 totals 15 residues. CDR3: CASSPGAGGLQPQHF.

The CDR3 loop is CASRVRTSGSNEQFF. The chain couples TRBV6-1 to TRBJ2-1; TCRdb calls TRBD2, which cannot be checked without DNA. The CDR3 loop spans 15 amino acids. Germline loops: CDR1 MNHNS, CDR2 SASEGT.

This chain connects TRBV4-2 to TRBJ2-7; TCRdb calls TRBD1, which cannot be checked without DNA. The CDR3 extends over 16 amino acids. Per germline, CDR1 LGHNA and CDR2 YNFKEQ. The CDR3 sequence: CASSQAAGVEDYEQYF.

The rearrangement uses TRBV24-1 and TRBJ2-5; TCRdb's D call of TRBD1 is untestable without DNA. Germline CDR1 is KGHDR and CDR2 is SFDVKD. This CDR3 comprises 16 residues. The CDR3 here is CATSDPGTGGQETQYF.